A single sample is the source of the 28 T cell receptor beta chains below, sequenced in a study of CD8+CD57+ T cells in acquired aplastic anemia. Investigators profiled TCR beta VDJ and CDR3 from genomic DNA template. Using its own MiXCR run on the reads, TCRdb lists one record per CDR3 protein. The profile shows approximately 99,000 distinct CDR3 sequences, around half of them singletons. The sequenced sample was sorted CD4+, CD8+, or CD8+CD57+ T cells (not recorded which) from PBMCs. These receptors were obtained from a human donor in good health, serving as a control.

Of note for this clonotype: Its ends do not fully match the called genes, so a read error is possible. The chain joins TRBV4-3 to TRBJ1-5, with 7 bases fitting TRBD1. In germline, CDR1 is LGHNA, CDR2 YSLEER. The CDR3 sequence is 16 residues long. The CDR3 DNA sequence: TGCACCAGCAGCCAAGTTAGGGGGCCCCTGGGTCAGCCCCAGCATTTT. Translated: CTSSQVRGPLGQPQHF.

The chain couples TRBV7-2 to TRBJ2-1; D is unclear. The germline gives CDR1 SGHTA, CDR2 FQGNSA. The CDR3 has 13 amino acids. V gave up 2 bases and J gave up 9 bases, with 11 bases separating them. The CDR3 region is CASSLLSSTEQFF. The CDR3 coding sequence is TGTGCCAGCAGCTTACTCTCCTCCACTGAGCAGTTCTTC. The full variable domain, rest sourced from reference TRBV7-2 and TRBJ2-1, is GAGVSQSPSNKVTEKGKDVELRCDPISGHTALYWYRQSLGQGLEFLIYFQGNSAPDKSGLPSDRFSAERTGGSVSTLTIQRTQQEDSAVYLCASSLLSSTEQFFGPGTRLTVL.

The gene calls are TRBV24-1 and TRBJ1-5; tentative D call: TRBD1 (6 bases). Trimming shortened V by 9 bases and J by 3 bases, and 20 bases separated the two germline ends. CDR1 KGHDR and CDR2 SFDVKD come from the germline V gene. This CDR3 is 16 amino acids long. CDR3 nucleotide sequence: TGTGCCACCTCAGTCCGCGGTGGGGACACCAATCAGCCCCAGCATTTT. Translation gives CATSVRGGDTNQPQHF.

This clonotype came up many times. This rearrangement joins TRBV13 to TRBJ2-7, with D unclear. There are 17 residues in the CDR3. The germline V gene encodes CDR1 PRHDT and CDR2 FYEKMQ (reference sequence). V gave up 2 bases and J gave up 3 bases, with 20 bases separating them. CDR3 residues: CASSLRQPSEGNYEQYF. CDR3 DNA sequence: TGTGCCAGCAGCTTACGGCAGCCCTCGGAAGGGAACTACGAGCAGTACTTC.

CDR3 residues: CSARVLGTEAFF. The CDR3 DNA reads as TGCAGTGCTAGGGTATTGGGCACTGAAGCTTTCTTT. The chain recombines TRBV20-1 with TRBJ1-1; D is undetermined. This CDR3 region has 12 residues. Between the trimmed V and J ends, which lost 3 bases and 4 bases, there was a span of 9 bases. Germline CDR1 DFQATT, CDR2 SNEGSKA (reference sequence).

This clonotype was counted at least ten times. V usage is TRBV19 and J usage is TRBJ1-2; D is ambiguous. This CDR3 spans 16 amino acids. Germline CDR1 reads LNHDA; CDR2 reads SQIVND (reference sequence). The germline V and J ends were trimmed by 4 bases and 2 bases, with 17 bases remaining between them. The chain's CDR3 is CASSTRYSSANYGYTF. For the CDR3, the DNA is TGTGCCAGTAGTACCCGTTATAGTTCCGCGAACTATGGCTACACCTTC.

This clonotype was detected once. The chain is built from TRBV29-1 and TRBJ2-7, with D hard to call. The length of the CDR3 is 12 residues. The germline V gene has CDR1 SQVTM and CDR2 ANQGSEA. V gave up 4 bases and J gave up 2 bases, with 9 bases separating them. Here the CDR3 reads CSVGVFAYEQYF. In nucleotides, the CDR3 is TGCAGCGTTGGGGTTTTCGCCTACGAGCAGTACTTC.

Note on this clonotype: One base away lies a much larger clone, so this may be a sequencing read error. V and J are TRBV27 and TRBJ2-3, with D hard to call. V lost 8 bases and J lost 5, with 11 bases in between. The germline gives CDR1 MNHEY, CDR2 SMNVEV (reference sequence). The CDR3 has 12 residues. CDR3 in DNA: TGTGCCAGCGGTGCCGGTTTAGATACGCAGTATTTT. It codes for CASGAGLDTQYF.

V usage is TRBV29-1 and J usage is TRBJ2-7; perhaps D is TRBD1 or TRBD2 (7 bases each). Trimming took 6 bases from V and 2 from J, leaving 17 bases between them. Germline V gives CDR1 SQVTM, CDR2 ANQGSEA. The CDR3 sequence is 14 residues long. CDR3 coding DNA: TGCAGCGTCCAGGCGCAGGGGGGGACCTACGAGCAGTACTTC. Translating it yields CSVQAQGGTYEQYF.

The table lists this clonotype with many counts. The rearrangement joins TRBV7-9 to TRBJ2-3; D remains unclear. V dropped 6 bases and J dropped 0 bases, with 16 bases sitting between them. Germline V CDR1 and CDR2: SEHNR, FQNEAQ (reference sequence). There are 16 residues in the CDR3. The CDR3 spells CASRTLNVTSTDTQYF. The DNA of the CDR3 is TGTGCCAGCAGAACCCTTAACGTGACTAGCACAGATACGCAGTATTTT.

CDR3 sequence reads: CASSSKSLYGSSLKSMGTF. Here the CDR3 DNA reads TGTGCCAGCAGCTCTAAGTCCCTTTACGGTTCCTCCTTAAAATCCATGGGCACCTTC. The chain links TRBV5-4 to TRBJ1-2; D uncertain. The CDR3 totals 19 residues. The V gene's germline CDR1 is SGHNT and CDR2 YYREEE (reference sequence). The ends were cut back, 3 bases at V and 13 bases at J, with 37 bases in the middle.

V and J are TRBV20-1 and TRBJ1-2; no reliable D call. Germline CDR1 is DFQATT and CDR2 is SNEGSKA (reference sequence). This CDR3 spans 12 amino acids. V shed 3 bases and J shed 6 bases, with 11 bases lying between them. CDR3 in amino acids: CSASPGLHGYTF. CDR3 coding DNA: TGCAGTGCTAGCCCCGGACTCCATGGCTACACCTTC.

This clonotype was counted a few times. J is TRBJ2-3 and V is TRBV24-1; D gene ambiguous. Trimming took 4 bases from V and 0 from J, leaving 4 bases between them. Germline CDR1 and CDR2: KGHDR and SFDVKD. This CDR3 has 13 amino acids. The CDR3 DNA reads TGTGCCACCAGTGACACTAGCACAGATACGCAGTATTTT. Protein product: CATSDTSTDTQYF.

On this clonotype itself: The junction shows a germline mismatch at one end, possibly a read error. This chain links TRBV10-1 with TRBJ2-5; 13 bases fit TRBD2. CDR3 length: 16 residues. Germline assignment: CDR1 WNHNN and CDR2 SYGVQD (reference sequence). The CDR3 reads CASGETSGGYQEAQYF. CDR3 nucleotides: TGCGCCAGCGGCGAGACTAGCGGGGGGTACCAAGAGGCCCAGTACTTC.

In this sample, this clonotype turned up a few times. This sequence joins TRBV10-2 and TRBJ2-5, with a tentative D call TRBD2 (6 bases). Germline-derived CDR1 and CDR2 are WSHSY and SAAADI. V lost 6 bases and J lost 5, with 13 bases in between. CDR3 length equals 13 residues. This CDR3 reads CASRLEGLETQYF. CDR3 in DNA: TGCGCCAGCAGGTTGGAGGGTTTGGAGACCCAGTACTTC.

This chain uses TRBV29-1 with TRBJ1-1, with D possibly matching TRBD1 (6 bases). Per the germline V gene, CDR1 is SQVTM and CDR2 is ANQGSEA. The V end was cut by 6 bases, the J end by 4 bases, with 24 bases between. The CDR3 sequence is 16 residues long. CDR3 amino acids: CSVEFGTTGRSTEAFF. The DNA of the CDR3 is TGCAGCGTCGAGTTCGGGACGACAGGTCGCTCCACTGAAGCTTTCTTT.

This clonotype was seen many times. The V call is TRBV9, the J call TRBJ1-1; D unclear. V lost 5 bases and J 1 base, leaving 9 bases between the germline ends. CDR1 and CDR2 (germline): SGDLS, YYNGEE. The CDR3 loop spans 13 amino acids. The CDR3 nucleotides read TGTGCCAGCAGGGGTGGGGAGAACACTGAAGCTTTCTTT. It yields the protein CASRGGENTEAFF.

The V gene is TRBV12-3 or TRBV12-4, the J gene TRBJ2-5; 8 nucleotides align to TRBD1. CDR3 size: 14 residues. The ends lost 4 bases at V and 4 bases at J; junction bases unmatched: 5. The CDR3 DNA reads TGTGCCAGCAGTTCCGGACAGGGACGAGAGACCCAGTACTTC. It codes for CASSSGQGRETQYF.

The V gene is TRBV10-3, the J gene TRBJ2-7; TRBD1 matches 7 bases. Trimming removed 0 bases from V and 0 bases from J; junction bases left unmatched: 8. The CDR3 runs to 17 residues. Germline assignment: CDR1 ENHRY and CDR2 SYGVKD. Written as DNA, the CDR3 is TGTGCCATCAGTGAGTCGACTCCCGGACAGGTCTCCTACGAGCAGTACTTC. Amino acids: CAISESTPGQVSYEQYF.

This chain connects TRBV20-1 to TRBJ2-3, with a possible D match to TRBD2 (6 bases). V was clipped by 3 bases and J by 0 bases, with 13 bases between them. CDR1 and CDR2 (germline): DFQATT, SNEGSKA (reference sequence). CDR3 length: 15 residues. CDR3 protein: CSASGGLVSTDTQYF. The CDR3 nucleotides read TGCAGTGCTAGTGGAGGGTTGGTGAGCACAGATACGCAGTATTTT.

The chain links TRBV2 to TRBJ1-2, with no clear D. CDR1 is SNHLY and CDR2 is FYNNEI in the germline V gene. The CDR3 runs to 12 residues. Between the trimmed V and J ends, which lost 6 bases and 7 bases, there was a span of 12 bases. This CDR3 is CASRAFRVGYTF. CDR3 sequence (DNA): TGTGCCAGCAGAGCCTTTCGGGTTGGCTACACCTTC.

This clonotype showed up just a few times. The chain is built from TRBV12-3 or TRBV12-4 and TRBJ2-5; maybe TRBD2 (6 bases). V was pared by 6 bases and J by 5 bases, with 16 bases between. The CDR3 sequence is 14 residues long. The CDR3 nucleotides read TGTGCCAGCAGATCCGGGGCGGGGCGTGAGACCCAGTACTTC. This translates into CASRSGAGRETQYF.

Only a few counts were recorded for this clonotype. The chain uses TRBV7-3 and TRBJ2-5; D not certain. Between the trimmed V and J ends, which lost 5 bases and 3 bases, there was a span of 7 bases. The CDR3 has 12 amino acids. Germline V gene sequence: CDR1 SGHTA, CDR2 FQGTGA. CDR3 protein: CASSPQKETQYF. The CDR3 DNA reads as TGTGCCAGCAGCCCACAGAAAGAGACCCAGTACTTC.

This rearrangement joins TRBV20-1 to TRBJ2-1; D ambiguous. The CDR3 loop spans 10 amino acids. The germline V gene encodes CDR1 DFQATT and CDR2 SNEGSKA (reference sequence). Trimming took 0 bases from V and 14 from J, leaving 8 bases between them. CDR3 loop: CSARDSTEFF. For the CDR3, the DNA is TGCAGTGCTAGAGATAGCACTGAGTTCTTC.

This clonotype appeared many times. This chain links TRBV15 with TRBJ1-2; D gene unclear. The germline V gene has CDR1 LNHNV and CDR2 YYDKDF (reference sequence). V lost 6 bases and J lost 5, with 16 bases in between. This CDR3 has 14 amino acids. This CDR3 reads CATRGSGDPYGYTF. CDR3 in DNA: TGTGCCACCAGGGGGTCCGGGGATCCTTATGGCTACACCTTC.

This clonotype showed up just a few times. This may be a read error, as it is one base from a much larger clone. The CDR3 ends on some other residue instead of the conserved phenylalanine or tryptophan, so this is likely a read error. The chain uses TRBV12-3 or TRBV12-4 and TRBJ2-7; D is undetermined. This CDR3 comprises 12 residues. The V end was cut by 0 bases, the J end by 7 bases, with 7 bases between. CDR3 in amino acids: CASSLAKEEQYL. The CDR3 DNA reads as TGTGCCAGCAGTTTAGCCAAGGAGGAGCAGTACCTC.

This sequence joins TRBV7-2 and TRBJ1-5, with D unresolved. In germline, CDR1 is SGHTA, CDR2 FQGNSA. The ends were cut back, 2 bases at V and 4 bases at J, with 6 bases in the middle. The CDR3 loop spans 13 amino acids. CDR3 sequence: CASSLQPNQPQHF. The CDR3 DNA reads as TGTGCCAGCAGCTTACAACCGAATCAGCCCCAGCATTTT.

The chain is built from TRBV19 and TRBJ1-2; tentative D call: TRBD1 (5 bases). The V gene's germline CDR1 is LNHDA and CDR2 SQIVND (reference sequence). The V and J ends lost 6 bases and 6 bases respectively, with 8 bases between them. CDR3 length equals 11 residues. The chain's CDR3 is CASRTEDGYTF. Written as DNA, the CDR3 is TGTGCCAGTAGGACAGAGGATGGCTACACCTTC.